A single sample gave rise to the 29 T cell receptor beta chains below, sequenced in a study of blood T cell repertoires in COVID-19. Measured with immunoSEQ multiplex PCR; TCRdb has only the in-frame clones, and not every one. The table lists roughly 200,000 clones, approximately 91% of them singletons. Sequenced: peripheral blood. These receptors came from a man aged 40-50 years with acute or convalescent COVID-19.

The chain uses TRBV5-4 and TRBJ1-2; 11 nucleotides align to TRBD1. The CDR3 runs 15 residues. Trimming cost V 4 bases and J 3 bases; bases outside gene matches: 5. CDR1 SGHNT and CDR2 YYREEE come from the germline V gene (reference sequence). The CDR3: CASSLRTGGYYGYTF. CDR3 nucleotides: TGTGCCAGCAGCCTTAGGACAGGGGGCTACTATGGCTACACCTTC.

The CDR3 DNA reads TGTGCCATCAGCCCCCTACCGCCTAGTCTTACAGAGACCCAGTACTTC. Translated: CAISPLPPSLTETQYF. The chain is built from TRBV10-3 and TRBJ2-5; no firm D call. Germline V gene sequence: CDR1 ENHRY, CDR2 SYGVKD. V lost 6 bases and J lost 4, with 21 bases in between. The CDR3 runs to 16 residues.

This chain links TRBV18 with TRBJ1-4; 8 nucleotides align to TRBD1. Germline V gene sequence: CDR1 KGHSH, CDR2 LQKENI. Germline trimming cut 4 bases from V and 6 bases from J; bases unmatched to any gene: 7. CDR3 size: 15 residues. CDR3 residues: CASSQGQGGDEKLFF. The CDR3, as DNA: TGTGCCAGCTCACAAGGACAGGGAGGGGATGAAAAACTGTTTTTT.

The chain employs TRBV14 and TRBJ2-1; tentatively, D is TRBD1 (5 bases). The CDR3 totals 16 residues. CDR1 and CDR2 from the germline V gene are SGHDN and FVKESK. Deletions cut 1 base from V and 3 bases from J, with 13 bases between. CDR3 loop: CASSQVPGLDYNEQFF. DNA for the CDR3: TGTGCCAGCAGCCAAGTTCCAGGGTTGGACTACAATGAGCAGTTCTTC.

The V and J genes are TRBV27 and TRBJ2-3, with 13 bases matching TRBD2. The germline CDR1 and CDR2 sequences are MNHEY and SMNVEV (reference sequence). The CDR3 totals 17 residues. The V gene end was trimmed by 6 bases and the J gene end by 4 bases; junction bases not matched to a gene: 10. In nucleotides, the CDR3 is TGTGCCAGCAGGTTGCTACTAGCGGGGGGGCCGGCAGATACGCAGTATTTT. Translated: CASRLLLAGGPADTQYF.

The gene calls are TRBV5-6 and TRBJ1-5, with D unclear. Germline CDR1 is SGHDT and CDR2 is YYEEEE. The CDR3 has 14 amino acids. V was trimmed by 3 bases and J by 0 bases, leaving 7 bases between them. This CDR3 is CASSYSVSNQPQHF. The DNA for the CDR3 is TGTGCCAGCAGCTATTCAGTTAGCAATCAGCCCCAGCATTTT.

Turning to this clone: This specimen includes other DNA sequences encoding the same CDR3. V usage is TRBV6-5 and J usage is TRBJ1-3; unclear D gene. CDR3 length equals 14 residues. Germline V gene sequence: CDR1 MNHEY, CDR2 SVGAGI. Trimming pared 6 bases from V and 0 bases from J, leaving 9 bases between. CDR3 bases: TGTGCCAGCAGGGATCGGGTCTCTGGAAACACCATATATTTT. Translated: CASRDRVSGNTIYF.

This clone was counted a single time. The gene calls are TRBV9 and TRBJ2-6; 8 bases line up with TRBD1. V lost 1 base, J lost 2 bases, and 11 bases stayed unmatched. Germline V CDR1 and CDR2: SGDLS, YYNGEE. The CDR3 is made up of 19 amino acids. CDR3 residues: CASSVNQGQGVAGANVLTF. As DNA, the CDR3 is TGTGCCAGCAGCGTAAACCAAGGACAGGGCGTCGCTGGGGCCAACGTCCTGACTTTC.

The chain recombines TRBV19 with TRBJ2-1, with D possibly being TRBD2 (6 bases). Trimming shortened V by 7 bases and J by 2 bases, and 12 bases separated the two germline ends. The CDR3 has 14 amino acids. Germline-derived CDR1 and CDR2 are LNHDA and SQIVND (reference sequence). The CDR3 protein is CASKEGLPYNEQFF. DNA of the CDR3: TGTGCCAGTAAGGAGGGCCTCCCCTACAATGAGCAGTTCTTC.

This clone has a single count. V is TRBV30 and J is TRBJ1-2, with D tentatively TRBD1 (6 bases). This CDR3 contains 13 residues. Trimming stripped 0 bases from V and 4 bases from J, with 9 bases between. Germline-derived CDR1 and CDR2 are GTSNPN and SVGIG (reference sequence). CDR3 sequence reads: CAWSVQGSYGYTF. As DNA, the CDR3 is TGTGCCTGGAGTGTACAGGGTTCCTATGGCTACACCTTC. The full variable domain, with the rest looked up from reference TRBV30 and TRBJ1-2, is SQTIHQWPATLVQPVGSPLSLECTVEGTSNPNLYWYRQAAGRGLQLLFYSVGIGQISSEVPQNLSASRPQDRQFILSSKKLLLSDSGFYLCAWSVQGSYGYTFGSGTRLTVV.

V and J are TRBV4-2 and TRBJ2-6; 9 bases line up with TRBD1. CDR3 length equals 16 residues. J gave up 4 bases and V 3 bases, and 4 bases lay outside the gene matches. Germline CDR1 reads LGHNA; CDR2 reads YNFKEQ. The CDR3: CASSQGQGRGANVLTF. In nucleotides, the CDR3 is TGTGCCAGCAGCCAGGGACAGGGAAGAGGGGCCAACGTCCTGACTTTC.

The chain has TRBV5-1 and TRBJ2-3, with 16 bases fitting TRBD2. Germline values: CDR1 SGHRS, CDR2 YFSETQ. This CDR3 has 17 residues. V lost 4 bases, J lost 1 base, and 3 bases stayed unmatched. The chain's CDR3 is CASSTGTSGGGTDTQYF. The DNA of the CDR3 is TGCGCCAGCAGCACCGGGACTAGCGGGGGGGGCACAGATACGCAGTATTTT.

The CDR3 sequence: CASSSLGGYPGQYF. The CDR3 region has the DNA TGTGCCAGCAGTTCCCTTGGGGGCTACCCGGGGCAGTACTTC. The genes are TRBV27 and TRBJ2-7; maybe TRBD1 (6 bases). Per germline, CDR1 MNHEY and CDR2 SMNVEV (reference sequence). This CDR3 spans 14 amino acids. Trimming removed 4 bases at V and 9 bases at J, with 19 bases between.

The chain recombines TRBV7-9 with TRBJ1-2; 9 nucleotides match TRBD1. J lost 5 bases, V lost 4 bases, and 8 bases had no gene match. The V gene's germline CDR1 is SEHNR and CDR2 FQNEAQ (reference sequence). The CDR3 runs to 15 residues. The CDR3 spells CASSSKDRGIYGYTF. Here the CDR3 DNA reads TGTGCCAGCAGCTCTAAAGACAGGGGGATATATGGCTACACCTTC.

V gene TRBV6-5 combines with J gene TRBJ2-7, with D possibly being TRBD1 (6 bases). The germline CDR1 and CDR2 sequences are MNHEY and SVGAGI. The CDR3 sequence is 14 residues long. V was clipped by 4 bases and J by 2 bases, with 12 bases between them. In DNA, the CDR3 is TGTGCCAGCAGTTCCCAGACAGGAACCTACGAGCAGTACTTC. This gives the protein CASSSQTGTYEQYF.

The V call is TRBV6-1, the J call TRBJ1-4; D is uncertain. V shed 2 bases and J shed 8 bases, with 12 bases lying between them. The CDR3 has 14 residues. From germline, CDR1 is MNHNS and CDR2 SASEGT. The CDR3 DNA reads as TGTGCCAGCAGTGAACCCAGGATTGGGGAAAAACTGTTTTTT. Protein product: CASSEPRIGEKLFF.

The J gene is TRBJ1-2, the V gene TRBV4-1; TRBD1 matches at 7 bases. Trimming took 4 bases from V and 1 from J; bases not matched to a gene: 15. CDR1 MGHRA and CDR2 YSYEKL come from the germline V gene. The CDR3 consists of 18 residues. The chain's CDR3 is CASSPNSDRRKFNYGYTF. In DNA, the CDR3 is TGCGCCAGCAGCCCGAATTCGGACAGGCGGAAATTTAACTATGGCTACACCTTC.

CDR3 DNA sequence: TGCGCCAGCAGCTCAAACCAGGATACGCAGTATTTT. It codes for CASSSNQDTQYF. The rearrangement links TRBV5-1 to TRBJ2-3; no clear D gene. V lost 3 bases and J 6 bases, leaving 8 bases between the germline ends. Germline V gives CDR1 SGHRS, CDR2 YFSETQ. The CDR3 totals 12 residues.

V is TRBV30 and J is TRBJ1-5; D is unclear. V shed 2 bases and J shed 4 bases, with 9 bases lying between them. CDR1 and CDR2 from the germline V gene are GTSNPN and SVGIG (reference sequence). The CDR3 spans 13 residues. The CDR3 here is CAWSPAGNQPQHF. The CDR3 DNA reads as TGTGCCTGGAGTCCCGCGGGGAATCAGCCCCAGCATTTT.

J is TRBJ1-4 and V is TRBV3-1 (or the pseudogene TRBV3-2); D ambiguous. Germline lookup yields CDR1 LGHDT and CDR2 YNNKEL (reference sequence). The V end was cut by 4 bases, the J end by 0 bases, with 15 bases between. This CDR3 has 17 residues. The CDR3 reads CASSRRAPGSTNEKLFF. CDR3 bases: TGTGCCAGCAGCCGGCGGGCCCCCGGGTCAACTAATGAAAAACTGTTTTTT.

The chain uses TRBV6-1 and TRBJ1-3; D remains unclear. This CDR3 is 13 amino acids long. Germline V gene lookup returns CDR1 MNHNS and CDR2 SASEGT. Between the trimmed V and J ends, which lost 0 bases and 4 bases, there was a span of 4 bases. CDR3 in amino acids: CASSEAAGNTIYF. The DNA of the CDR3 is TGTGCCAGCAGTGAAGCGGCAGGAAACACCATATATTTT.

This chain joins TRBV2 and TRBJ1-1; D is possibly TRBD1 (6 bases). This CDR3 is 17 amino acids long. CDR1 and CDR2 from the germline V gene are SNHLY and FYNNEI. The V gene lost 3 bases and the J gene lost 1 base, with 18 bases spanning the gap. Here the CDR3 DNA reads TGTGCCAGCAGTGATATGCCCAGGGGTCCTACGAACACTGAAGCTTTCTTT. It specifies CASSDMPRGPTNTEAFF.

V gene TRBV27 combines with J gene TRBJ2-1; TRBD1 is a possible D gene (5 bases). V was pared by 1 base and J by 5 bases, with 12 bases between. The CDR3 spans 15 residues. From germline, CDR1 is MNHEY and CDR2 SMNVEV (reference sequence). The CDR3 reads CASSLYRSLDNEQFF. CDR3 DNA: TGTGCCAGCAGTTTATACAGGTCCCTCGACAATGAGCAGTTCTTC.

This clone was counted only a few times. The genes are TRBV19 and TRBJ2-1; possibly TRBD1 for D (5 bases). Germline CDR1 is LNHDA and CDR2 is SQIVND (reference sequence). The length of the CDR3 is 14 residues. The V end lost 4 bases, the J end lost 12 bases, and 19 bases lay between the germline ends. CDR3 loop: CASSTYRRYDVQFF. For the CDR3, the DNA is TGTGCCAGTAGTACCTACAGGCGGTACGATGTGCAGTTCTTC.

The CDR3 spells CASSLVGGGGSYEQYF. CDR3 DNA: TGTGCCAGCAGCTTAGTAGGGGGTGGCGGGTCCTACGAGCAGTACTTC. This sequence joins TRBV7-8 and TRBJ2-7, with D tentatively TRBD1 (6 bases). Germline CDR1 and CDR2: SGHVS and FQNEAQ. The CDR3 consists of 16 residues. V lost 1 base and J 1 base, leaving 14 bases between the germline ends.

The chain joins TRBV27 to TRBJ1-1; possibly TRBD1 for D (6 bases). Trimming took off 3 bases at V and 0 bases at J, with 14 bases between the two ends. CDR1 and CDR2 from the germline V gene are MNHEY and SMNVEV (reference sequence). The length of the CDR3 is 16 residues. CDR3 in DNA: TGTGCCAGCAGTTTCGGGGGGGCGGCCTTGAACACTGAAGCTTTCTTT. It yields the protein CASSFGGAALNTEAFF.

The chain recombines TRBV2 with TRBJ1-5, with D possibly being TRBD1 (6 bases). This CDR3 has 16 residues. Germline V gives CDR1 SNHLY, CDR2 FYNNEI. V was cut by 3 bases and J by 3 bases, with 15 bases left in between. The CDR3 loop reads CASSELGARVNQPQHF. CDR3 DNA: TGTGCCAGCAGTGAGTTGGGGGCCAGGGTCAATCAGCCCCAGCATTTT. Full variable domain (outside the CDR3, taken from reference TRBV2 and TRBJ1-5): EPEVTQTPSHQVTQMGQEVILRCVPISNHLYFYWYRQILGQKVEFLVSFYNNEISEKSEIFDDQFSVERPDGSNFTLKIRSTKLEDSAMYFCASSELGARVNQPQHFGDGTRLSIL.

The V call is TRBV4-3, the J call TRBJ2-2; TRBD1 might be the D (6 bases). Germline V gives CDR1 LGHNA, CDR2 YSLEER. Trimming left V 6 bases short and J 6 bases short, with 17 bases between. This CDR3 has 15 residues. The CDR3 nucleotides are TGCGCCAGCAGTGCCGAAACAGGGAGCGCCGGGGAGCTGTTTTTT. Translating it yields CASSAETGSAGELFF.

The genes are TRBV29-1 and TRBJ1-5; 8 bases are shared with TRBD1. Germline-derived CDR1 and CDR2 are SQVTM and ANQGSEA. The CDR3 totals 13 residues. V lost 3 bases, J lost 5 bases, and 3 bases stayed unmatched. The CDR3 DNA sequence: TGCAGCGTTGAGGGGACAGGTGATCAGCCCCAGCATTTT. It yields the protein CSVEGTGDQPQHF.